Following are 28 T cell receptor beta chains from one sample sequenced in a study of T cells after yellow fever vaccination (dated by TCRdb to the late 2010s). Library creation used 5' RACE. Sequenced on an Illumina NovaSeq 6000. TCRdb cleaned the public reads at Q25 with fastp, built clones with MiXCR and kept in-frame beta chains. Rows are combined by CDR3 protein, so each entry shows the most common genes and DNA. Across this sample there are a few hundred thousand distinct CDR3 sequences, with 4% seen only once. Roughly a quarter of the sample belongs to the ten largest clones. The treatment or condition label, read with the paper, signifies: live attenuated yellow fever vaccine strain. The sequencing used PBMCs, collected 5 days after the yellow fever booster vaccination. The receptors were gathered from a man aged 18 to 30 who received the YFV17D yellow fever vaccine.

The chain combines TRBV6-7 with TRBJ2-3; 7 bases are shared with TRBD1. TRBV6-7 is classed as an ORF, of uncertain function. V shed 8 bases, J shed 0 bases, and the junction held 14 bases outside the gene matches. The CDR3 contains 17 residues. The CDR3 nucleotides read TGTGCCAGCTACGGGACAGACGACTGGTGGAGCACAGATACGCAGTATTTT. Translated, it gives CASYGTDDWWSTDTQYF.

This clonotype was found a few times. V and J are TRBV6-2 or TRBV6-3 and TRBJ2-7; TRBD1 matches 7 bases. Germline loops: CDR1 MNHEY, CDR2 SVGEGT. V was clipped by 6 bases and J by 4 bases; unmatched bases: 3. This CDR3 has 12 amino acids. The CDR3, as DNA: TGTGCCAGCAGGCACAGGGGATACGAGCAGTACTTC. It is translated as CASRHRGYEQYF.

This clonotype was counted many times. The V call is TRBV10-3, the J call TRBJ2-5; 7 bases fit TRBD1. The CDR3 contains 12 residues. Germline V gives CDR1 ENHRY, CDR2 SYGVKD. V lost 6 bases and J lost 5; bases outside the gene matches: 3. The CDR3 is CAISRTGETQYF. Here the CDR3 DNA reads TGTGCCATCAGCCGGACAGGCGAGACCCAGTACTTC.

This clonotype occurred a few times. V gene TRBV15 combines with J gene TRBJ2-7; no firm D call. V was pared by 5 bases and J by 2 bases, with 16 bases between. The CDR3 loop spans 15 amino acids. Germline V gives CDR1 LNHNV, CDR2 YYDKDF (reference sequence). The CDR3 spells CATSGHTGGTYEQYF. DNA of the CDR3: TGTGCCACCAGCGGCCATACGGGCGGAACCTACGAGCAGTACTTC.

This clonotype was detected many times. V is TRBV12-3 or TRBV12-4 and J is TRBJ2-2; 7 bases line up with TRBD1. The CDR3 spans 16 residues. V trimming: 4 bases; J trimming: 1 base; junction bases outside the gene matches: 6. As DNA, the CDR3 is TGTGCCAGCAGTTCCCTAAGGGGGCAGAACACCGGGGAGCTGTTTTTT. It yields the protein CASSSLRGQNTGELFF.

This chain uses TRBV24-1 with TRBJ2-1; D uncertain. The CDR3 is 14 amino acids. V lost 5 bases and J lost 12, with 19 bases in between. Germline assignment: CDR1 KGHDR and CDR2 SFDVKD. The CDR3 coding sequence is TGTGCCACCAGTGCGGCAGGTAGTCCCAACGGGCAGTTCTTC. Protein product: CATSAAGSPNGQFF.

This clonotype was seen a few times. CDR3 in amino acids: CASSGANNSPLHF. The CDR3, as DNA: TGTGCCAGTTCCGGGGCGAATAATTCACCCCTCCACTTT. This chain joins TRBV19 and TRBJ1-6; possible D gene TRBD1, 5 bases. This CDR3 is 13 amino acids long. The germline V gene encodes CDR1 LNHDA and CDR2 SQIVND (reference sequence). The V and J ends lost 8 bases and 5 bases respectively, with 10 bases between them.

This clonotype was counted ten times or more. The chain couples TRBV20-1 to TRBJ1-2; the D is unclear. Germline assignment: CDR1 DFQATT and CDR2 SNEGSKA (reference sequence). V was cut by 3 bases and J by 3 bases, with 14 bases left in between. The CDR3 is 14 residues long. The CDR3 reads CSASPVDKDYGYTF. The DNA of the CDR3 is TGCAGTGCTAGCCCGGTCGATAAGGACTATGGCTACACCTTC.

This clonotype was observed many times. This rearrangement joins TRBV5-1 to TRBJ2-1, with a possible D match to TRBD2 (7 bases). Germline CDR1 SGHRS, CDR2 YFSETQ. The length of the CDR3 is 14 residues. V was cut by 2 bases and J by 7 bases, with 13 bases left in between. DNA for the CDR3: TGCGCCAGCAGCTTCGGGGGGCGAATAAATGAGCAGTTCTTC. It specifies CASSFGGRINEQFF. The full variable domain, rest sourced from reference TRBV5-1 and TRBJ2-1, is KAGVTQTPRYLIKTRGQQVTLSCSPISGHRSVSWYQQTPGQGLQFLFEYFSETQRNKGNFPGRFSGRQFSNSRSEMNVSTLELGDSALYLCASSFGGRINEQFFGPGTRLTVL.

The rearrangement joins TRBV6-5 to TRBJ2-1; 10 bases line up with TRBD2. Germline-derived CDR1 and CDR2 are MNHEY and SVGAGI. This CDR3 has 16 amino acids. J was trimmed by 8 bases and V by 3 bases; bases with no gene match: 10. The chain's CDR3 is CASSYRGTSDGDEQFF. In DNA, the CDR3 is TGTGCCAGCAGTTATCGCGGGACTAGCGACGGGGATGAGCAGTTCTTC.

The chain links TRBV5-1 to TRBJ1-4; unclear D gene. Germline V gives CDR1 SGHRS, CDR2 YFSETQ. The CDR3 is 15 residues long. V lost 0 bases to trimming and J lost 0 bases, with 6 bases between them. For the CDR3, the DNA is TGCGCCAGCAGCTTGGAAGGACCAACTAATGAAAAACTGTTTTTT. It codes for CASSLEGPTNEKLFF.

The table lists this clonotype with a few counts. The V and J genes are TRBV7-2 and TRBJ2-2; 8 bases align to TRBD1. Germline V lookup: CDR1 SGHTA, CDR2 FQGNSA. The V segment lost 5 bases and the J segment 3 bases; nucleotides outside the gene matches: 14. The CDR3 contains 18 residues. CDR3 in amino acids: CASSLFRQGRWDTGELFF. The DNA for the CDR3 is TGTGCCAGCAGCCTATTCCGACAGGGGCGCTGGGACACCGGGGAGCTGTTTTTT.

This clonotype was detected ten times or more. This sequence joins TRBV7-2 and TRBJ2-3; tentative D call: TRBD2 (8 bases). Looked up from germline, CDR1 is SGHTA and CDR2 is FQGNSA. V lost 2 bases and J lost 1, with 16 bases in between. The CDR3 has 17 residues. The CDR3 protein is CASSLNPGRGRTDTQYF. CDR3 nucleotides: TGTGCCAGCAGCTTAAACCCCGGGAGGGGGCGCACAGATACGCAGTATTTT.

The sample holds many counts of this clonotype. This chain links TRBV12-3 or TRBV12-4 with TRBJ1-3; 7 nucleotides agree with TRBD1. This CDR3 has 13 amino acids. Trimming removed 6 bases from V and 4 bases from J; junction bases left unmatched: 3. In DNA form, the CDR3 reads TGTGCCAGCAGCCTGGGACAGGGAAACACCATATATTTT. Its translation is CASSLGQGNTIYF.

V gene TRBV12-3 or TRBV12-4 combines with J gene TRBJ1-5, with D maybe TRBD1 (5 bases). CDR3 length: 16 amino acids. Trimming cost V 4 bases and J 3 bases, with 16 bases left between them. This chain's CDR3 is CASSYLHPGLNQPQHF. DNA for the CDR3: TGTGCCAGCAGTTATTTGCACCCGGGGCTCAATCAGCCCCAGCATTTT.

This clonotype was seen a few times. J is TRBJ2-1 and V is TRBV6-1, with 9 bases identical to TRBD2. The trim removed 5 bases at V and 2 bases at J, leaving 13 bases unmatched. Germline assignment: CDR1 MNHNS and CDR2 SASEGT. The CDR3 is 18 amino acids. The chain's CDR3 is CASSPRASGGPPYNEQFF. The CDR3 region has the DNA TGTGCCAGCAGTCCAAGAGCGAGCGGGGGGCCCCCCTACAATGAGCAGTTCTTC.

This clonotype showed up just a few times. The chain has TRBV28 and TRBJ2-2, with D perhaps TRBD2 (5 bases). The CDR3 runs to 16 residues. Germline CDR1 is MDHEN and CDR2 is SYDVKM. V was clipped by 6 bases and J by 0 bases, with 14 bases between them. The CDR3 here is CASSPGEAANTGELFF. The CDR3 DNA reads as TGTGCCAGCAGCCCCGGGGAAGCCGCGAACACCGGGGAGCTGTTTTTT.

Worth noting for this clonotype: This may stem from a read error, because a much larger clone lies one nucleotide away. The chain employs TRBV11-2 and TRBJ2-5, with D unresolved. V gave up 8 bases and J gave up 3 bases, with 16 bases separating them. The CDR3 has 14 residues. Germline CDR1 SGHAT, CDR2 FQNNGV. In nucleotides, the CDR3 is TGTGCCAGCTCCGTGAGACACTACAAAGAGACCCAGTACTTC. Amino acid sequence: CASSVRHYKETQYF.

This clonotype was recorded at least ten times. The chain links TRBV5-1 to TRBJ2-3, with no clear D. Germline-derived CDR1 and CDR2 are SGHRS and YFSETQ. Trimming removed 0 bases from V and 1 base from J, with 3 bases in between. This CDR3 has 13 amino acids. The CDR3 is CASSLAGTDTQYF. The CDR3 nucleotides read TGCGCCAGCAGCTTGGCAGGCACAGATACGCAGTATTTT.

In this sample, this clonotype turned up a few times. The rearrangement uses TRBV6-5 and TRBJ1-5; D unresolved. The V gene lost 3 bases and the J gene lost 3 bases, with 9 bases spanning the gap. Germline CDR1 reads MNHEY; CDR2 reads SVGAGI. The CDR3 sequence is 14 residues long. The CDR3 sequence: CASSYSRINQPQHF. As DNA, the CDR3 is TGTGCCAGCAGTTATAGTCGGATCAATCAGCCCCAGCATTTT.

This clonotype was counted at least ten times. The chain links TRBV27 to TRBJ2-4; 11 bases fit TRBD1. Germline V lookup: CDR1 MNHEY, CDR2 SMNVEV (reference sequence). The junction had 8 bases not matched to a gene; V was cut back by 5 bases and J by 8 bases. The CDR3 length is 15 residues. The CDR3 loop is CASSIQGTGGYIQYF. The CDR3 DNA sequence: TGTGCCAGCAGTATCCAGGGGACAGGGGGTTACATTCAGTACTTC.

This clonotype has ten or more counts. This sequence joins TRBV5-1 and TRBJ1-1; tentative D call: TRBD1 (5 bases). V was clipped by 1 base and J by 0 bases, with 7 bases between them. Per the germline V gene, CDR1 is SGHRS and CDR2 is YFSETQ. The CDR3 loop spans 14 amino acids. The CDR3 sequence is CASSLRGVNTEAFF. Written as DNA, the CDR3 is TGCGCCAGCAGCTTGAGGGGAGTGAACACTGAAGCTTTCTTT.

The chain has TRBV5-1 and TRBJ1-6, with 7 positions matching TRBD1. Germline V gene data show CDR1 as SGHRS and CDR2 as YFSETQ. This CDR3 comprises 14 residues. V dropped 4 bases and J dropped 8; count of bases not matched to a gene: 6. This chain's CDR3 is CASSLRQGDSPLHF. Here the CDR3 DNA reads TGCGCCAGCAGCCTACGACAGGGAGATTCACCCCTCCACTTT.

This clonotype has just a few counts. V usage is TRBV5-1 and J usage is TRBJ2-1, with D unresolved. V gave up 1 base and J gave up 8 bases, with 4 bases separating them. Germline assignment: CDR1 SGHRS and CDR2 YFSETQ. The CDR3 runs to 11 residues. CDR3 DNA sequence: TGCGCCAGCAGCTTGTCCGATGAGCAGTTCTTC. Protein sequence: CASSLSDEQFF.

This clonotype was detected a few times. This chain connects TRBV20-1 to TRBJ1-5; D gene unclear. This CDR3 is built from 13 residues. The ends were cut back, 0 bases at V and 5 bases at J, with 8 bases in the middle. From germline, CDR1 is DFQATT and CDR2 SNEGSKA (reference sequence). The CDR3 here is CSARDAEHQPQHF. The CDR3 nucleotides read TGCAGTGCTAGAGATGCAGAGCATCAGCCCCAGCATTTT.

This chain joins TRBV18 and TRBJ1-5; D unresolved. The germline V gene has CDR1 KGHSH and CDR2 LQKENI. Trimming shortened V by 1 base and J by 0 bases, and 7 bases separated the two germline ends. This CDR3 spans 15 amino acids. CDR3 nucleotides: TGTGCCAGCTCACCACTAAGGGTTAGCAATCAGCCCCAGCATTTT. Translation: CASSPLRVSNQPQHF.

This chain connects TRBV12-3 or TRBV12-4 to TRBJ1-6; D gene ambiguous. The CDR3 contains 14 residues. Trimming removed 5 bases at V and 4 bases at J, with 9 bases between. In DNA, the CDR3 is TGTGCCAGCAGTCCCCGGCCGTATAATTCACCCCTCCACTTT. Its translation is CASSPRPYNSPLHF.

This clonotype was picked up many times. This sequence joins TRBV4-2 and TRBJ2-2; 9 positions agree with TRBD2. The trim removed 1 base at V and 7 bases at J, leaving 7 bases unmatched. CDR1 and CDR2 (germline): LGHNA, YNFKEQ. This CDR3 comprises 16 residues. CDR3 sequence reads: CASSQGLAGRGGELFF. DNA for the CDR3: TGTGCCAGCAGCCAAGGGCTAGCGGGGCGGGGCGGGGAGCTGTTTTTT.